These 16 T cell receptor beta chains were sequenced from one sample in a study of blood T cell repertoires in COVID-19. Only in-frame clones appear in the TCRdb table, and some are missing; sequencing was by immunoSEQ multiplex PCR. The data show 70,000 to 95,000 clones, 80% seen once. The sequenced sample was peripheral blood. These receptors were obtained from a human donor in a cohort sampled during active COVID-19.

The chain is built from TRBV7-9 and TRBJ1-1, with D perhaps matching TRBD1 (6 bases). The CDR3 covers 15 residues. Per germline, CDR1 SEHNR and CDR2 FQNEAQ (reference sequence). V dropped 3 bases and J dropped 1 base, with 12 bases sitting between them. The CDR3 DNA follows: TGTGCCAGCAGCTTTGACAGGTATCAGAACACTGAAGCTTTCTTT. Translation gives CASSFDRYQNTEAFF.

The rearrangement uses TRBV5-1 and TRBJ2-1; TRBD2 matches at 8 bases. J lost 0 bases, V lost 5 bases, and 10 bases had no gene match. CDR1 is SGHRS and CDR2 is YFSETQ in the germline V gene. This CDR3 spans 17 amino acids. The CDR3 spells CASSSGTSTTSYNEQFF. CDR3 bases: TGCGCCAGCAGTTCCGGGACTAGTACCACCTCCTACAATGAGCAGTTCTTC. The full variable domain, with the rest looked up from reference TRBV5-1 and TRBJ2-1, is KAGVTQTPRYLIKTRGQQVTLSCSPISGHRSVSWYQQTPGQGLQFLFEYFSETQRNKGNFPGRFSGRQFSNSRSEMNVSTLELGDSALYLCASSSGTSTTSYNEQFFGPGTRLTVL.

The gene calls are TRBV19 and TRBJ1-5; maybe TRBD1 (5 bases). The CDR3 sequence is 15 residues long. Looked up from germline, CDR1 is LNHDA and CDR2 is SQIVND (reference sequence). V was cut by 3 bases and J by 3 bases, with 12 bases left in between. Written as DNA, the CDR3 is TGTGCCAGTAGTATGGACGGACAATTCAATCAGCCCCAGCATTTT. Translated: CASSMDGQFNQPQHF.

CDR3 loop: CASSARTSGATEQFF. The DNA for the CDR3 is TGTGCCAGCAGCGCCAGGACTAGCGGGGCCACCGAGCAGTTCTTC. The chain employs TRBV7-6 and TRBJ2-1; TRBD2 matches at 12 bases. V was pared by 5 bases and J by 10 bases, with 9 bases of the junction left unmatched. This CDR3 has 15 amino acids. CDR1 is SGHVS, CDR2 FNYEAQ, per germline.

This chain joins TRBV7-9 and TRBJ1-2; D is undetermined. V lost 6 bases and J 6 bases, leaving 17 bases between the germline ends. The CDR3 spans 14 residues. CDR1 and CDR2 (germline): SEHNR, FQNEAQ (reference sequence). The CDR3 protein is CASSFSRLGNGYTF. In DNA, the CDR3 is TGTGCCAGCAGTTTTAGCCGGTTGGGTAATGGCTACACCTTC.

V is TRBV28 and J is TRBJ1-2, with D tentatively TRBD1 (5 bases). This CDR3 region has 16 residues. Per germline, CDR1 MDHEN and CDR2 SYDVKM. V was trimmed by 3 bases and J by 7 bases, leaving 21 bases between them. CDR3 nucleotides: TGTGCCAGCAGTTTTGGGGGAAGCCTGGGCGGGGCTGGCTACACCTTC. Encoded protein: CASSFGGSLGGAGYTF.

This clone has only a few counts. This rearrangement joins TRBV5-1 to TRBJ1-1, with unresolved D. The CDR3 totals 15 residues. The germline V and J ends were trimmed by 0 bases and 0 bases, with 9 bases remaining between them. Germline V gene data show CDR1 as SGHRS and CDR2 as YFSETQ. CDR3: CASSLGASLNTEAFF. In DNA, the CDR3 is TGCGCCAGCAGCTTGGGGGCCAGCTTGAACACTGAAGCTTTCTTT.

The gene calls are TRBV5-1 and TRBJ2-2, with D possibly matching TRBD2 (5 bases). CDR1 SGHRS and CDR2 YFSETQ come from the germline V gene. This CDR3 has 15 residues. V gave up 2 bases and J gave up 4 bases, with 12 bases separating them. Here the CDR3 DNA reads TGCGCCAGCAGCTTTAGCGCCGGTGGCACCGGGGAGCTGTTTTTT. Its translation is CASSFSAGGTGELFF.

The chain couples TRBV28 to TRBJ2-7; D not certain. The CDR3 is 13 residues long. The V and J ends lost 5 bases and 6 bases respectively, with 14 bases between them. Per germline, CDR1 MDHEN and CDR2 SYDVKM. The CDR3 nucleotides are TGTGCCAGCAGTCGAAGTCCTAGTGCCGAGCAGTACTTC. Its translation: CASSRSPSAEQYF. The full variable domain, rest sourced from reference TRBV28 and TRBJ2-7, is DVKVTQSSRYLVKRTGEKVFLECVQDMDHENMFWYRQDPGLGLRLIYFSYDVKMKEKGDIPEGYSVSREKKERFSLILESASTNQTSMYLCASSRSPSAEQYFGPGTRLTVT.

The chain couples TRBV18 to TRBJ1-2; no clear D. The germline V gene has CDR1 KGHSH and CDR2 LQKENI. The CDR3 totals 15 residues. Trimming cost V 0 bases and J 11 bases, with 19 bases left between them. The CDR3 DNA reads as TGTGCCAGCTCACCACCGGGTCCGGGGAATGAGGGATACACCTTC. This encodes CASSPPGPGNEGYTF.

The sample holds one count of this clone. V gene TRBV28 combines with J gene TRBJ2-7; a weak D match, TRBD1 (6 bases). Trimming pared 4 bases from V and 2 bases from J, leaving 12 bases between. CDR1 is MDHEN and CDR2 is SYDVKM in the germline V gene. This CDR3 region has 14 residues. The CDR3 DNA reads TGTGCCAGCAGTTCCCAGGGGCCTACCTACGAGCAGTACTTC. It encodes CASSSQGPTYEQYF.

The rearrangement joins TRBV14 to TRBJ1-1; unclear D gene. The CDR3 is 12 amino acids. Germline CDR1 and CDR2: SGHDN and FVKESK. The germline V and J ends were trimmed by 1 base and 6 bases, with 6 bases remaining between them. Here the CDR3 reads CASSQVAAEAFF. In DNA form, the CDR3 reads TGTGCCAGCAGCCAAGTGGCGGCTGAAGCTTTCTTT.

V gene TRBV27 combines with J gene TRBJ2-3, with 13 bases lining up with TRBD2. Germline CDR1 MNHEY, CDR2 SMNVEV (reference sequence). V dropped 2 bases and J dropped 3; count of bases not matched to a gene: 11. This CDR3 is built from 19 residues. In nucleotides, the CDR3 is TGTGCCAGCAGTTTAACCGGGTTGTCACTAGCGGGGGGGACAGATACGCAGTATTTT. It specifies CASSLTGLSLAGGTDTQYF.

The chain links TRBV27 to TRBJ2-7; TRBD1 might be the D (6 bases). The V end lost 5 bases, the J end lost 3 bases, and 14 bases lay between the germline ends. The CDR3 sequence is 14 residues long. CDR1 and CDR2 (germline): MNHEY, SMNVEV (reference sequence). The CDR3 DNA reads TGTGCCAGCAGTCGCACAGGGAAAATCTACGAGCAGTACTTC. As protein: CASSRTGKIYEQYF.

The chain carries TRBV6-5 and TRBJ2-2, with unresolved D. With 7 bases removed from V and 0 bases from J, the gap between germline ends came to 9 bases. CDR3 length equals 14 residues. The germline CDR1 and CDR2 sequences are MNHEY and SVGAGI. The CDR3 is CASKYKTNTGELFF. The CDR3, as DNA: TGTGCCAGCAAATACAAAACGAACACCGGGGAGCTGTTTTTT.

The J gene is TRBJ1-1, the V gene TRBV12-3 or TRBV12-4; D uncertain. This CDR3 has 13 residues. V was pared by 3 bases and J by 0 bases, with 5 bases between. The CDR3 is CASSLSVNTEAFF. CDR3 coding DNA: TGTGCCAGCAGTTTGTCCGTGAACACTGAAGCTTTCTTT.